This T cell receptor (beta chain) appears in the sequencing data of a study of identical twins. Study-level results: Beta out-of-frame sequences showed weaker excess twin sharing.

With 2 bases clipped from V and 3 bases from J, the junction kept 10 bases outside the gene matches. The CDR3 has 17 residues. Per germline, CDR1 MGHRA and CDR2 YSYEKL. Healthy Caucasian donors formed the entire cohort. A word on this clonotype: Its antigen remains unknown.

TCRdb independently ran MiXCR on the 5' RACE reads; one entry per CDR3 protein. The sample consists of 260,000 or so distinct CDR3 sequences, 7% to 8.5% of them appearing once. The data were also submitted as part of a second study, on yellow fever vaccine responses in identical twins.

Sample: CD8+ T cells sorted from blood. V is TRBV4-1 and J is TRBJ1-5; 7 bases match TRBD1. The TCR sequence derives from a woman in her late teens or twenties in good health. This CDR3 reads CASSQLPLDRDNQPQHF. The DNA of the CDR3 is TGCGCCAGCAGCCAATTACCTCTCGACAGGGACAATCAGCCCCAGCATTTT.